This T cell receptor (beta chain) derives from a study of blood T cell repertoires in COVID-19. Whole-study context: T cells, B-cell-depleted T cells, or PBMCs provided the cDNA or gDNA that served as material.

The assay was immunoSEQ multiplex PCR, and TCRdb's table has in-frame clones only and misses some. This table has over 150,000 clones, roughly 84% appearing once. This clone is a singleton in its sample. The germline V gene has CDR1 SGHRS and CDR2 YFSETQ. This CDR3 contains 18 residues. V lost 5 bases to trimming and J lost 0 bases; unmatched junction nucleotides: 11. The receptor's source is a human donor in a cohort sampled during active COVID-19. Sequenced material: peripheral blood. This chain links TRBV5-1 with TRBJ1-6; 7 positions match TRBD1. CDR3 amino acids: CASSPTTQGSSYNSPLHF. In DNA, the CDR3 is TGCGCCAGCAGTCCGACGACACAGGGGAGCTCCTATAATTCACCCCTCCACTTT.